A selection of T cell receptor beta chains follows, all from one sample in a study of blood T cell repertoires in COVID-19. Assay: immunoSEQ multiplex PCR; the TCRdb copy retains only in-frame clones and omits some. The sample lists under 200,000 clones; around four fifths were seen once. Sequencing was done on a sample of PBMCs or T cells enriched from blood (not recorded which). The receptors come from a woman aged 45-60 years in a cohort exposed to, infected with or recovered from COVID-19 (not recorded which). Each CDR3 is given with its conserved first and last residue. Each record gives: D gene, clone size, J gene, V gene, CDR3 protein, CDR3 DNA. D genes are given only for firm matches. Not every row has a clone size; where given, it reads once, few, many or a size class.

D gene: TRBD1; clone size: .; J gene: TRBJ1-2; V gene: TRBV7-8; CDR3 protein: CASSFALRVGQENYGYTF; CDR3 DNA: TGTGCCAGCAGCTTCGCCCTTAGGGTGGGACAGGAAAACTATGGCTACACCTTC
D gene: .; clone size: once; J gene: TRBJ2-2; V gene: TRBV7-9; CDR3 protein: CASSFVAANTGELFF; CDR3 DNA: TGTGCCAGCAGCTTCGTAGCGGCGAACACCGGGGAGCTGTTTTTT
D gene: TRBD1; clone size: .; J gene: TRBJ2-3; V gene: TRBV9; CDR3 protein: CARLVPEGTDHRDTQYF; CDR3 DNA: TGTGCCAGACTTGTGCCCGAGGGGACAGACCACCGCGATACGCAGTATTTT
D gene: .; clone size: .; J gene: TRBJ1-1; V gene: TRBV27; CDR3 protein: CASSFGMNTEAFF; CDR3 DNA: TGTGCCAGCAGTTTCGGGATGAACACTGAAGCTTTCTTT
D gene: TRBD1; clone size: .; J gene: TRBJ1-3; V gene: TRBV7-6; CDR3 protein: CASSLGGTGFLSGNTIYF; CDR3 DNA: TGTGCCAGCAGCTTAGGGGGGACAGGGTTCCTCTCGGGAAACACCATATATTTT
D gene: TRBD1; clone size: .; J gene: TRBJ2-7; V gene: TRBV14; CDR3 protein: CASSPWGQGYHYEQYF; CDR3 DNA: TGTGCCAGCAGCCCGTGGGGACAGGGGTATCACTACGAGCAGTACTTC
D gene: TRBD1; clone size: .; J gene: TRBJ1-6; V gene: TRBV18; CDR3 protein: CASSSGDSSNSPLHF; CDR3 DNA: TGTGCCAGCTCATCCGGGGACAGTTCTAATTCACCCCTCCACTTT
D gene: .; clone size: .; J gene: TRBJ1-5; V gene: TRBV2; CDR3 protein: CASNTRSSNQPQHF; CDR3 DNA: TGTGCCAGCAATACTCGGTCAAGCAATCAGCCCCAGCATTTT
D gene: TRBD1; clone size: .; J gene: TRBJ1-6; V gene: TRBV7-9; CDR3 protein: CASSRGQKNSPLHF; CDR3 DNA: TGTGCCAGCAGCCGGGGACAGAAGAATTCACCCCTCCACTTT
D gene: TRBD1; clone size: few; J gene: TRBJ2-7; V gene: TRBV6-5; CDR3 protein: CASSNSGGGYEQYF; CDR3 DNA: TGTGCCAGCAGCAACTCAGGGGGTGGCTACGAGCAGTACTTC
D gene: .; clone size: .; J gene: TRBJ1-1; V gene: TRBV6-5; CDR3 protein: CASIGQGSPITEAFF; CDR3 DNA: TGTGCCAGCATCGGCCAGGGGTCTCCTATCACTGAAGCTTTCTTT
D gene: TRBD2; clone size: .; J gene: TRBJ2-1; V gene: TRBV2; CDR3 protein: CASSPHGLGSLAGTSYNEQFF; CDR3 DNA: TGTGCCAGCAGTCCCCACGGCCTGGGGTCGCTAGCGGGGACTTCCTACAATGAGCAGTTCTTC
D gene: .; clone size: .; J gene: TRBJ1-6; V gene: TRBV6-1; CDR3 protein: CASSERLGRGSPLHF; CDR3 DNA: TGTGCCAGCAGTGAACGGTTAGGGCGGGGGTCACCCCTCCACTTT
D gene: .; clone size: .; J gene: TRBJ2-6; V gene: TRBV6-5; CDR3 protein: CASSYNGMAGANVLTF; CDR3 DNA: TGTGCCAGCAGTTACAACGGGATGGCTGGGGCCAACGTCCTGACTTTC
D gene: .; clone size: once; J gene: TRBJ2-3; V gene: TRBV19; CDR3 protein: CATGTDTQYF; CDR3 DNA: TGTGCCACCGGCACAGATACGCAGTATTTT
D gene: .; clone size: once; J gene: TRBJ1-6; V gene: TRBV5-3; CDR3 protein: CARSITGFITLHF; CDR3 DNA: TGTGCCAGAAGCATTACAGGGTTCATTACCCTCCACTTT